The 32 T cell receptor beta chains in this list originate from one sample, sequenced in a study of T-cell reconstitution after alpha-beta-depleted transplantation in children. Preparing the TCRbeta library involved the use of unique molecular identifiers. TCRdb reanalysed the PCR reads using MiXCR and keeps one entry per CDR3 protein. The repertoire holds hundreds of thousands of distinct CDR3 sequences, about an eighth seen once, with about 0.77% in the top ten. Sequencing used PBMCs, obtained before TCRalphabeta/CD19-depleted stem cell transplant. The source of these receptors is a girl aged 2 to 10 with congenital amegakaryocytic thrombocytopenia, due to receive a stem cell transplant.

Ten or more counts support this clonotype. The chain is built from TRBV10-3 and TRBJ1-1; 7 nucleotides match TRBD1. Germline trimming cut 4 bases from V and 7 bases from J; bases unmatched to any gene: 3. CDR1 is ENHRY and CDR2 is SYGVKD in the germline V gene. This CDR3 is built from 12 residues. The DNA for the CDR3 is TGTGCCATCAGTGGTGGACAGGTTGAAGCTTTCTTT. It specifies CAISGGQVEAFF.

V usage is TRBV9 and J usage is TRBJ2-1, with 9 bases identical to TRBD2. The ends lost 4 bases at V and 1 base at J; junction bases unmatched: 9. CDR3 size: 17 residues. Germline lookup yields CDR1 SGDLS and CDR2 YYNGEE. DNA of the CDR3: TGTGCCAGCAGCCCGAGGGGTAGCGGGAGTTCCTACAATGAGCAGTTCTTC. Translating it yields CASSPRGSGSSYNEQFF.

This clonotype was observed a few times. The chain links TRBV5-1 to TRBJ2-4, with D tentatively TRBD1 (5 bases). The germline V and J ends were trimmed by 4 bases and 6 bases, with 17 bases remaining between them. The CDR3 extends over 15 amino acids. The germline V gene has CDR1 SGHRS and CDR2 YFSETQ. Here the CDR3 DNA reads TGCGCCAGCAGCCCCGACAGCCAGACCTCAAACATTCAGTACTTC. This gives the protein CASSPDSQTSNIQYF.

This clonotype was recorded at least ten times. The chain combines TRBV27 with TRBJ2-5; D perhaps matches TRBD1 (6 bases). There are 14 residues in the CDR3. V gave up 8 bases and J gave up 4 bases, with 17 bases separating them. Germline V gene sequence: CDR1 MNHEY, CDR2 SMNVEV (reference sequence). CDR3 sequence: CASSSTTGSETQYF. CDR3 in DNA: TGTGCCAGCTCCTCAACCACAGGGTCAGAGACCCAGTACTTC.

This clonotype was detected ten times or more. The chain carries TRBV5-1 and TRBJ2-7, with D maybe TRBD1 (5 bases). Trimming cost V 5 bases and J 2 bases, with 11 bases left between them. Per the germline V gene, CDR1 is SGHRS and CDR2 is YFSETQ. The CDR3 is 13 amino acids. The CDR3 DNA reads TGCGCCAGCAGGGCAGGGCTTACCTACGAGCAGTACTTC. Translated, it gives CASRAGLTYEQYF.

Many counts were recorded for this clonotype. DNA for the CDR3: TGCGCCAGCAGTTCTTGGGGGGGCTCCTATAATTCACCCCTCCACTTT. Protein: CASSSWGGSYNSPLHF. The genes are TRBV5-1 and TRBJ1-6; possibly TRBD1 for D (5 bases). The germline V and J ends were trimmed by 5 bases and 0 bases, with 12 bases remaining between them. The CDR3 loop spans 16 amino acids. Germline lookup yields CDR1 SGHRS and CDR2 YFSETQ.

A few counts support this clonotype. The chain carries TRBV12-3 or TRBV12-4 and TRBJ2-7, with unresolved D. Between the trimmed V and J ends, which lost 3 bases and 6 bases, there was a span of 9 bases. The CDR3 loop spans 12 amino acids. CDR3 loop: CASSFKMGEQYF. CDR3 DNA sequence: TGTGCCAGCAGTTTTAAGATGGGCGAGCAGTACTTC.

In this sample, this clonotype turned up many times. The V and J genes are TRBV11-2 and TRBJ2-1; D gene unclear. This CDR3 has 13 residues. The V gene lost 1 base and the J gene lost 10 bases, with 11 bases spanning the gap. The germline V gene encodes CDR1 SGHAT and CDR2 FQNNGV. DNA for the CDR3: TGTGCCAGCAGCTTAGGAAGGGTCCAGGAGCAGTTCTTC. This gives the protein CASSLGRVQEQFF.

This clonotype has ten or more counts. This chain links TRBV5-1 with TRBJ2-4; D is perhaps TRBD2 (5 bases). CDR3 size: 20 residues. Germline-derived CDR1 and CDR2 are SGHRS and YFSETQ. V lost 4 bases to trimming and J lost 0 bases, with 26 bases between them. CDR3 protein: CASSPPVVSGSTIAKNIQYF. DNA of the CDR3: TGCGCCAGCAGCCCCCCCGTTGTCAGCGGCAGTACTATAGCCAAAAACATTCAGTACTTC.

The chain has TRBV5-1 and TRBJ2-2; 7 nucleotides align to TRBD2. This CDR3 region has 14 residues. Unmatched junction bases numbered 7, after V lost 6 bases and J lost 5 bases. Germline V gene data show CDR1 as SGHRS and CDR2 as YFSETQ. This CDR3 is CASMAGEVTGELFF. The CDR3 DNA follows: TGCGCCAGCATGGCGGGAGAAGTAACCGGGGAGCTGTTTTTT.

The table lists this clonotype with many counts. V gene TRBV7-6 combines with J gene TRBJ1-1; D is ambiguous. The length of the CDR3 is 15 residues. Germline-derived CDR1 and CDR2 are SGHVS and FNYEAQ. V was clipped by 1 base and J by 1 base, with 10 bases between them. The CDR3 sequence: CASSLEGAKNTEAFF. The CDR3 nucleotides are TGTGCCAGCAGCTTAGAGGGCGCAAAGAACACTGAAGCTTTCTTT.

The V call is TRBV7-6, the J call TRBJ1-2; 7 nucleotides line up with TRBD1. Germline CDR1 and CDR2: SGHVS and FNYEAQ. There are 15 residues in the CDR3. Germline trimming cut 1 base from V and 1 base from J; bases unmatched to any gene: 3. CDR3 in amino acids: CASSLDRGHNYGYTF. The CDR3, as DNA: TGTGCCAGCAGCTTAGATAGGGGGCATAACTATGGCTACACCTTC.

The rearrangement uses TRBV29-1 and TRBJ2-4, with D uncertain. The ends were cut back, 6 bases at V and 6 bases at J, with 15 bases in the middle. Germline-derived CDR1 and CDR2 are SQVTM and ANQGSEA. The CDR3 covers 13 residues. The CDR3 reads CSVVADVGNIQYF. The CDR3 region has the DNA TGCAGCGTGGTGGCAGATGTGGGAAACATTCAGTACTTC.

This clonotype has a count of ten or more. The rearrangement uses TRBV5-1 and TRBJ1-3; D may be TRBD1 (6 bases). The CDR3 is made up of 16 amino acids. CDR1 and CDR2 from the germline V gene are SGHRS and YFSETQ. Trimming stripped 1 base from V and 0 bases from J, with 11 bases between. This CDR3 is CASSLRGGTSGNTIYF. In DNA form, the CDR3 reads TGCGCCAGCAGCTTGAGAGGGGGTACCTCTGGAAACACCATATATTTT.

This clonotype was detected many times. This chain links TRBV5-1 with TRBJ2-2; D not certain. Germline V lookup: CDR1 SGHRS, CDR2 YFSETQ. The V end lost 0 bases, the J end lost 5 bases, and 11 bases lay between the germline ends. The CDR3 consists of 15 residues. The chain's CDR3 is CASSLDSVSTGELFF. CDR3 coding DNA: TGCGCCAGCAGCTTGGATTCTGTTTCAACCGGGGAGCTGTTTTTT.

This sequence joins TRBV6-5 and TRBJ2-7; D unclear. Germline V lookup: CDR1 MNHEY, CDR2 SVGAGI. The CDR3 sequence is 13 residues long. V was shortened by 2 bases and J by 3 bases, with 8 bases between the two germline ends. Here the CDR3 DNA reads TGTGCCAGCAGTTACACGGGTAACTACGAGCAGTACTTC. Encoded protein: CASSYTGNYEQYF.

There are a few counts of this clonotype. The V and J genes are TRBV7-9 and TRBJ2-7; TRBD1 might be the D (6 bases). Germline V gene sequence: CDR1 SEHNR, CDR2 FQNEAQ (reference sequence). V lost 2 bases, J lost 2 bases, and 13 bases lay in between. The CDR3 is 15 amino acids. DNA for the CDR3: TGTGCCAGCAGCTTATCAGGGGCCGCCCCCTACGAGCAGTACTTC. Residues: CASSLSGAAPYEQYF.

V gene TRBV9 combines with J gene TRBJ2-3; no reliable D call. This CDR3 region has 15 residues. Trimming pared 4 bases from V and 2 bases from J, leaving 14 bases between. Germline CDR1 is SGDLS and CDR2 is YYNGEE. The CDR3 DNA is TGTGCCAGCAGCCAGAGTGTGTCGACCACAGATACGCAGTATTTT. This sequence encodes CASSQSVSTTDTQYF. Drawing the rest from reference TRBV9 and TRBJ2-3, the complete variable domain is DSGVTQTPKHLITATGQRVTLRCSPRSGDLSVYWYQQSLDQGLQFLIQYYNGEERAKGNILERFSAQQFPDLHSELNLSSLELGDSALYFCASSQSVSTTDTQYFGPGTRLTVL.

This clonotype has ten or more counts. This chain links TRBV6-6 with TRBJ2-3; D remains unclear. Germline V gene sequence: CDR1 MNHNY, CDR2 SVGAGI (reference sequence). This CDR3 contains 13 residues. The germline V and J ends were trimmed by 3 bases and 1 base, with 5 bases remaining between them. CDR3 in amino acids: CASSYRGTDTQYF. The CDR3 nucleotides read TGTGCCAGCAGTTATCGCGGCACAGATACGCAGTATTTT.

This CDR3 is CASSLIFLTAFFYNEQFF. The CDR3 DNA follows: TGCGCCAGCAGCTTGATATTTCTGACAGCTTTTTTCTACAATGAGCAGTTCTTC. This chain joins TRBV5-1 and TRBJ2-1; a weak D match, TRBD1 (5 bases). This CDR3 comprises 18 residues. Germline CDR1 is SGHRS and CDR2 is YFSETQ. The ends were cut back, 1 base at V and 3 bases at J, with 20 bases in the middle. Looking up the rest from reference TRBV5-1 and TRBJ2-1 gives the full variable domain: KAGVTQTPRYLIKTRGQQVTLSCSPISGHRSVSWYQQTPGQGLQFLFEYFSETQRNKGNFPGRFSGRQFSNSRSEMNVSTLELGDSALYLCASSLIFLTAFFYNEQFFGPGTRLTVL.

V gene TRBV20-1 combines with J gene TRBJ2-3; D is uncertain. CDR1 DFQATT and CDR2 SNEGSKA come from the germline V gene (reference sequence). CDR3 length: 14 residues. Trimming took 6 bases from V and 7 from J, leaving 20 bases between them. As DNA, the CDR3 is TGCAGTGCCAAGATTGACCAAGTGGTGCATACGCAGTATTTT. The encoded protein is CSAKIDQVVHTQYF.

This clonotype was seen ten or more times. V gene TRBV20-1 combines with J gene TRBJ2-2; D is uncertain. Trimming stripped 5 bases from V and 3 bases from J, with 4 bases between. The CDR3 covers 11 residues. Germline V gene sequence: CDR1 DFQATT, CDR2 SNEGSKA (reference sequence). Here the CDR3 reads CSASYTGELFF. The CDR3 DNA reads TGCAGTGCTTCATACACCGGGGAGCTGTTTTTT.

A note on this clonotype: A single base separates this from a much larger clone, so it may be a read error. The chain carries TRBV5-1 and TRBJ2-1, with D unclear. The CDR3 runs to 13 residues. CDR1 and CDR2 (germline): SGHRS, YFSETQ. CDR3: CTSSLQSGNEQFF. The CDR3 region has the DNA TGCACCAGCAGCTTGCAATCGGGCAATGAGCAGTTCTTC.

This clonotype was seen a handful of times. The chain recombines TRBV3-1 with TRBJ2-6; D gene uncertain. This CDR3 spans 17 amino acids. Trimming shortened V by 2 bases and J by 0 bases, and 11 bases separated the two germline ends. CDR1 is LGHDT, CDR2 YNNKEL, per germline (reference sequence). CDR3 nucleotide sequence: TGTGCCAGCAGCCAATTTGGTCCGGACTCTGGGGCCAACGTCCTGACTTTC. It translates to CASSQFGPDSGANVLTF.

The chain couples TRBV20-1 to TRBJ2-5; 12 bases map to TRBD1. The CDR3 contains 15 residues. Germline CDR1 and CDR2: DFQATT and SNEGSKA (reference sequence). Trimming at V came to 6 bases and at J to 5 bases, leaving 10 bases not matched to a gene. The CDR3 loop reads CSALTGTGGIETQYF. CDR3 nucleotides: TGCAGTGCGCTAACCGGGACAGGGGGCATTGAGACCCAGTACTTC.

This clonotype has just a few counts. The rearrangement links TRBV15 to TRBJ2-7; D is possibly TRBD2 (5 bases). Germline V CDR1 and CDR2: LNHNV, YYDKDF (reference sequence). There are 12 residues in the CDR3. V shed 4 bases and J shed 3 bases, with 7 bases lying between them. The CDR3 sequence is CATSNSVYEQYF. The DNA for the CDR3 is TGTGCCACCAGCAATAGCGTCTACGAGCAGTACTTC. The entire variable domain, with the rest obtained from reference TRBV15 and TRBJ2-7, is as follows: DAMVIQNPRYQVTQFGKPVTLSCSQTLNHNVMYWYQQKSSQAPKLLFHYYDKDFNNEADTPDNFQSRRPNTSFCFLDIRSPGLGDTAMYLCATSNSVYEQYFGPGTRLTVT.

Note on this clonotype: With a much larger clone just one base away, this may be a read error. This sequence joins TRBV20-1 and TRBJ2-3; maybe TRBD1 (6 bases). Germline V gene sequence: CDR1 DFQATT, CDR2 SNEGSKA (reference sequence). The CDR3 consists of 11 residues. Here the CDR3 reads CSASRTDTHYF. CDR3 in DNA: TGCAGTGCTTCAAGGACAGATACGCATTATTTT.

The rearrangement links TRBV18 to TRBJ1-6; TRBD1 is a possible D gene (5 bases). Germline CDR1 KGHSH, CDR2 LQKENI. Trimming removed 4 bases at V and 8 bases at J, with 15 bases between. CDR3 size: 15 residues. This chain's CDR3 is CASSREAGPDSPLHF. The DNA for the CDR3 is TGTGCCAGCTCACGGGAGGCGGGGCCGGATTCACCCCTCCACTTT.

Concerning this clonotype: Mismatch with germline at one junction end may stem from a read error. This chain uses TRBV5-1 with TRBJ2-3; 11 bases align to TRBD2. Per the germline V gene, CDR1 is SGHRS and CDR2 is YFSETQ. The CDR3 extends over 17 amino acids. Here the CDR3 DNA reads TGCGCCCGCAGCTCACTGACTAGCGGGATAGGATCAGATACGCAGTATTTT. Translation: CARSSLTSGIGSDTQYF.

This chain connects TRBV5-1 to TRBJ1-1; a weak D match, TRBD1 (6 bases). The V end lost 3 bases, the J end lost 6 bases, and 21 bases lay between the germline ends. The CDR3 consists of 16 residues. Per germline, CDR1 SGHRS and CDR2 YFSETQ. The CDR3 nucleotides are TGCGCCAGCAGCTCCGATTTCCCGGGGGCATACGCTGAAGCTTTCTTT. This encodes CASSSDFPGAYAEAFF.

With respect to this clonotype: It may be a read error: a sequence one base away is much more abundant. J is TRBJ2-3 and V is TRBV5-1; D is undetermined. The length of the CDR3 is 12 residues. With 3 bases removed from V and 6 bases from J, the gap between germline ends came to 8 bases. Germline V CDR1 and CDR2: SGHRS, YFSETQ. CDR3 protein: CASSSAMDTQYF. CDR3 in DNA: TGCGCCAGCAGCTCAGCCATGGATACGCAGTATTTT.

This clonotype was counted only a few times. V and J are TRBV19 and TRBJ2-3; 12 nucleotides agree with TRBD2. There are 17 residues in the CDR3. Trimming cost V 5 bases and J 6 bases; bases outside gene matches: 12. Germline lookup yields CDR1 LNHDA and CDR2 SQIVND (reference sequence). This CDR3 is CASSPSTSGRYADTQYF. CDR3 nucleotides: TGTGCCAGTAGTCCCTCGACTAGCGGGAGATATGCTGATACGCAGTATTTT. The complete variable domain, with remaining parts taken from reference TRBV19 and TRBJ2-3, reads DGGITQSPKYLFRKEGQNVTLSCEQNLNHDAMYWYRQDPGQGLRLIYYSQIVNDFQKGDIAEGYSVSREKKESFPLTVTSAQKNPTAFYLCASSPSTSGRYADTQYFGPGTRLTVL.